A selection of T cell receptor beta chains follows, all from one sample in a study of blood T cell repertoires in COVID-19. Clones were read by immunoSEQ multiplex PCR, and TCRdb kept only the in-frame ones, dropping some. The sample carries about 210,000 clones, around nine tenths recorded once. Input material: peripheral blood. The receptors here all came from a woman in her thirties or forties with acute or convalescent COVID-19. The CDR3 runs from the conserved cysteine through the conserved F or W. Fields, in order: J gene, V gene, CDR3 protein.

j_gene: TRBJ2-3; v_gene: TRBV9; CDR3aa: CASSVTGSTDTQYF
j_gene: TRBJ2-6; v_gene: TRBV7-9; CDR3aa: CASSPRTGMSSGANVLTF
j_gene: TRBJ2-3; v_gene: TRBV10-2; CDR3aa: CASSSGLGGTDTQYF
j_gene: TRBJ1-5; v_gene: TRBV7-7; CDR3aa: CARDLTQGRNQPQHF
j_gene: TRBJ1-1; v_gene: TRBV12-3/TRBV12-4; CDR3aa: CASSLGGGGEAFF
j_gene: TRBJ1-2; v_gene: TRBV30; CDR3aa: CAWSVVRANYGYTF
j_gene: TRBJ1-4; v_gene: TRBV30; CDR3aa: CAWSMGRQAAQKLFF
j_gene: TRBJ1-6; v_gene: TRBV30; CDR3aa: CAGTENYNSPLHF
j_gene: TRBJ1-2; v_gene: TRBV7-9; CDR3aa: CASSYGLTPYGYTF
j_gene: TRBJ1-3; v_gene: TRBV18; CDR3aa: CASSPESVSGNTIYF
j_gene: TRBJ2-1; v_gene: TRBV24-1; CDR3aa: CATSDLNRGKFEQFF
j_gene: TRBJ2-3; v_gene: TRBV6-4; CDR3aa: CASKLKPDADTQYF
j_gene: TRBJ1-2; v_gene: TRBV5-5; CDR3aa: CASSLGGLYGYTF
j_gene: TRBJ2-6; v_gene: TRBV30; CDR3aa: CASGHTGANVLTF
j_gene: TRBJ1-5; v_gene: TRBV9; CDR3aa: CASSASSGAHLYSNQPQHF
j_gene: TRBJ2-5; v_gene: TRBV2; CDR3aa: CASTASGGQETQYF
j_gene: TRBJ2-3; v_gene: TRBV10-3; CDR3aa: CASNLGGGSTDTQYF